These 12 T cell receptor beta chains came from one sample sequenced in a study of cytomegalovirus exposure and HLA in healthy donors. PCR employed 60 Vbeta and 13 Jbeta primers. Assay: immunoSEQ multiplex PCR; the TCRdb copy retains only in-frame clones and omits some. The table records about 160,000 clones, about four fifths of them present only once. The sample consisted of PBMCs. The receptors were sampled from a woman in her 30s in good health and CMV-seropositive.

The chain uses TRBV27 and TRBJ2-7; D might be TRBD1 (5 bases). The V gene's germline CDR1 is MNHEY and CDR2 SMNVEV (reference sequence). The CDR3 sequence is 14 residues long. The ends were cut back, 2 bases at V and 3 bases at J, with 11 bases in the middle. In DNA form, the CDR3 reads TGTGCCAGCAGTTTAAACCCGACAGACTACGAGCAGTACTTC. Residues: CASSLNPTDYEQYF.

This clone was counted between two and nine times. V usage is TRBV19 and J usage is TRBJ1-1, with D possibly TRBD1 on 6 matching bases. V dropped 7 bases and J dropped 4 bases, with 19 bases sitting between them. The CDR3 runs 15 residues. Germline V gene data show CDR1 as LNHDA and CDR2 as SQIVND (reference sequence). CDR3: CASTRFGGGFTEAFF. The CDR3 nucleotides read TGTGCCAGTACTAGGTTTGGGGGCGGTTTCACTGAAGCTTTCTTT.

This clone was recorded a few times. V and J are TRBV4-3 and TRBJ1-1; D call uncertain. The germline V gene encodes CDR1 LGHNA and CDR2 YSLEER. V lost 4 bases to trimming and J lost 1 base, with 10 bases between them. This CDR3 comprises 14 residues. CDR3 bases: TGCGCCAGCAGCCTCTCAGGCCGGAACACTGAAGCTTTCTTT. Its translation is CASSLSGRNTEAFF.

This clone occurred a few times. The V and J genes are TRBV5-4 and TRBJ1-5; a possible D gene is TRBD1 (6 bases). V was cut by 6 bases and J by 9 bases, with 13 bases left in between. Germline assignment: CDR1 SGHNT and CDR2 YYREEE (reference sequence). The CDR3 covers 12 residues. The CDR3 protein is CASTRGGGPQHF. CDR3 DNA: TGTGCCAGCACCAGGGGTGGGGGGCCCCAGCATTTT.

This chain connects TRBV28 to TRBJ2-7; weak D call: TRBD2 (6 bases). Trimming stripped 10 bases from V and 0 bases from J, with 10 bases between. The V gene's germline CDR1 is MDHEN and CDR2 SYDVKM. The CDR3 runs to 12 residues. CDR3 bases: TGTGCCACGGGACTCCACTCCTACGAGCAGTACTTC. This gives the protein CATGLHSYEQYF. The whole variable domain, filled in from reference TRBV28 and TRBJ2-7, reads DVKVTQSSRYLVKRTGEKVFLECVQDMDHENMFWYRQDPGLGLRLIYFSYDVKMKEKGDIPEGYSVSREKKERFSLILESASTNQTSMYLCATGLHSYEQYFGPGTRLTVT.

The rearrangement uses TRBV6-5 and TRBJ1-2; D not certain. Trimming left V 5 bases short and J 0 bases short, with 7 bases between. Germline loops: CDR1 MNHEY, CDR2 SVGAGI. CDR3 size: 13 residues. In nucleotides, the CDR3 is TGTGCCAGCAGTGAACACCCTAACTATGGCTACACCTTC. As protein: CASSEHPNYGYTF.

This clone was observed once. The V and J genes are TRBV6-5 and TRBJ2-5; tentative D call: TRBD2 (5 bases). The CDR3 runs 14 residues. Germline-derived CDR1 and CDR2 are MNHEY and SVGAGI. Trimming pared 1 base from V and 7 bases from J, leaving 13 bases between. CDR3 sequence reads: CASSYYSGSGTQYF. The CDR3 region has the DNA TGTGCCAGCAGTTACTATTCGGGGTCGGGGACCCAGTACTTC.

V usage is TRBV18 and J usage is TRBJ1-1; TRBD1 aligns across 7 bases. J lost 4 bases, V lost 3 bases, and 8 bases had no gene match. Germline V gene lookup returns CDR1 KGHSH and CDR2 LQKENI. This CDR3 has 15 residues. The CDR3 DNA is TGTGCCAGCTCACCTCTGGGACAGAGGAGCACTGAAGCTTTCTTT. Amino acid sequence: CASSPLGQRSTEAFF.

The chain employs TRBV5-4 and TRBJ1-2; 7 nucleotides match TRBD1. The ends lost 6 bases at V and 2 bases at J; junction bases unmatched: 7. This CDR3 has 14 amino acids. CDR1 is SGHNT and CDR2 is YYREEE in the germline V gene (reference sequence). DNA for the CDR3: TGTGCCAGCACCTCGGGACAGACAAACTATGGCTACACCTTC. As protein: CASTSGQTNYGYTF.

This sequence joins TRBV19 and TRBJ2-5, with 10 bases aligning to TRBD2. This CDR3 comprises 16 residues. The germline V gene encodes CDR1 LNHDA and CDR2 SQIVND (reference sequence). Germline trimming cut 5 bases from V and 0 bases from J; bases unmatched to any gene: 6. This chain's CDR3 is CASSPSSGGYQETQYF. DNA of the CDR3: TGTGCCAGTAGTCCTTCTAGCGGGGGTTACCAAGAGACCCAGTACTTC.

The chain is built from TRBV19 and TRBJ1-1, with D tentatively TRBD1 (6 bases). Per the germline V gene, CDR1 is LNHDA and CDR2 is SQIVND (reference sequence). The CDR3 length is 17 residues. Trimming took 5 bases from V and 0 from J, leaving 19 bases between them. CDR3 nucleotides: TGTGCCAGTAGTTCTACAGGGAGGGCCTTCATGAACACTGAAGCTTTCTTT. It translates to CASSSTGRAFMNTEAFF.

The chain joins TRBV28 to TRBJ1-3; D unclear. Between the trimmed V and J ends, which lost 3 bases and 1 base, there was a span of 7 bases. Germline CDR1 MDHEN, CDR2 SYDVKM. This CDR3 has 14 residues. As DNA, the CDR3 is TGTGCCAGCAGTTTCCCCAGTTCTGGAAACACCATATATTTT. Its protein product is CASSFPSSGNTIYF.